The present T cell receptor beta chain was sequenced within a study of cytomegalovirus exposure and HLA in healthy donors. Background on the study: Inside one of the first data releases sat roughly 80 million unique TCRs taken from HLA-typed donors. Study observations and caveats: CMV serostatus was the sole immune exposure information available.

The PCR used 60 Vbeta and 13 Jbeta primers. In the original processing: Later work found tens of millions of unique TCR beta chains, with approximately 12 million shared. Sequencing used immunoSEQ multiplex PCR; TCRdb keeps in-frame clones, though not all of them. The DNA gave D and trimming, while V, J and clone size come from that table. Recorded here are approximately 58,000 clones; the top ten clones represent 12%. The CDR3 spans 15 residues. Germline V gives CDR1 MNHEY, CDR2 SVGAGI. With V trimmed by 7 bases and J by 7 bases, 12 bases remained unmatched. Concerning this clone: Its specificity is not known.

Sequenced: PBMCs. The chain has TRBV6-5 and TRBJ2-4, with 8 bases fitting TRBD1. The source is a man aged 18 to 30 in good health and CMV-seropositive. The CDR3 DNA reads TGTGCCAGCACCCCGAACCGGCAGGGGGCGAACATTCAGTACTTC. It translates to CASTPNRQGANIQYF.